Reported below is one T cell receptor beta chain. V shed 1 base and J shed 5 bases, with 12 bases lying between them. CDR3 length: 14 residues. CDR1 is SEHNR, CDR2 FQNEAQ, per germline (reference sequence). The record originates from a study of human T cells and chemical hapten exposure. Documented time point: patch test 1, 2 weeks after DPC sensitization. The treatment was: therapeutic diphenylcyclopropenone sensitization with weekly scalp DPC. Single cDNA molecules in the library carried unique molecular identifiers attached during preparation. TCRdb passed the RACE reads through MiXCR, listing each CDR3 protein once. Of around 380,000 distinct CDR3 sequences detected, 4.8% appear once; the ten largest clones hold under 3%.

This chain uses TRBV7-9 with TRBJ2-7; D is perhaps TRBD2 (7 bases). This clonotype originated in a woman aged 50 to 60 with alopecia areata. Some clones in this sample may be carry-over from other donors' samples. Source: whole blood, taken in connection with sensitization to the hapten diphenylcyclopropenone (DPC). DNA of the CDR3: TGTGCCAGCAGCTTAGTGGGAGGGGGTAACGAGCAGTACTTC. Its protein product is CASSLVGGGNEQYF.